A single sample gave rise to the 30 T cell receptor beta chains below, sequenced in a study of blood T cells in healthy people across ages (dated by TCRdb to 2013 to 2016). The library was built by means of 5' RACE. Sequencing was carried out with an Illumina HiSeq 2500. A second PCR of roughly 7 to 11 cycles was performed with a sample-barcoded 5' primer and a J-beta primer mix. The public reads were quality trimmed at Q25 with fastp and then assembled into clones with MiXCR by TCRdb, keeping productive beta chains. Rows with one shared CDR3 protein collapse into an entry with the most common genes and DNA. This sample comprises around 940,000 distinct CDR3 sequences, roughly 47% of them detected only once. The ten largest clones add up to about a fifth of the sample. Sequencing was performed on blood. The receptors derive from an older woman in good health.

This clonotype occurred a few times. The CDR3 loop is CASSPRTSLYEQFF. The CDR3, as DNA: TGTGCCAGCAGCCCCCGGACTAGCTTGTATGAGCAGTTCTTC. The chain combines TRBV7-9 with TRBJ2-1; TRBD2 agrees at 8 bases. This CDR3 spans 14 amino acids. Losses at the gene ends were 5 bases for V and 8 bases for J; bases not matched to a gene: 8. Germline V gene data show CDR1 as SEHNR and CDR2 as FQNEAQ (reference sequence). Supplemented by reference TRBV7-9 and TRBJ2-1, the full variable domain reads DTGVSQNPRHKITKRGQNVTFRCDPISEHNRLYWYRQTLGQGPEFLTYFQNEAQLEKSRLLSDRFSAERPKGSFSTLEIQRTEQGDSAMYLCASSPRTSLYEQFFGPGTRLTVL.

The J gene is TRBJ2-7, the V gene TRBV29-1; 7 bases match TRBD2. CDR1 SQVTM and CDR2 ANQGSEA come from the germline V gene. V shed 4 bases and J 5 bases; nucleotides not matched to a gene: 5. The CDR3 loop spans 12 amino acids. The CDR3 protein is CSVAGTNHEQYF. CDR3 in DNA: TGCAGCGTTGCTGGGACTAACCACGAGCAGTACTTC.

This clonotype was recorded once. V is TRBV6-2 or TRBV6-3 and J is TRBJ2-4; D may be TRBD2 (6 bases). The CDR3 loop spans 14 amino acids. Per germline, CDR1 MNHEY and CDR2 SVGEGT. The V end lost 10 bases, the J end lost 6 bases, and 19 bases lay between the germline ends. The CDR3 coding sequence is TGTGCCACAGCAGATCCGGGACTGAGAAACATTCAGTACTTC. Translated: CATADPGLRNIQYF.

This rearrangement joins TRBV18 to TRBJ2-1; D remains ambiguous. With 0 bases removed from V and 6 bases from J, the gap between germline ends came to 6 bases. The CDR3 extends over 13 amino acids. The germline gives CDR1 KGHSH, CDR2 LQKENI. Here the CDR3 DNA reads TGTGCCAGCTCACCACCGCCAGGCAATGAGCAGTTCTTC. It encodes CASSPPPGNEQFF.

This rearrangement joins TRBV5-1 to TRBJ2-7; D is unresolved. CDR1 is SGHRS, CDR2 YFSETQ, per germline. The CDR3 is 16 amino acids. Trimming left V 4 bases short and J 0 bases short, with 17 bases between. CDR3: CASSGSPAASSYEQYF. In DNA, the CDR3 is TGCGCCAGCAGCGGTTCCCCCGCGGCCAGCTCCTACGAGCAGTACTTC.

V usage is TRBV25-1 and J usage is TRBJ2-6; D gene ambiguous. Looked up from germline, CDR1 is MGHDK and CDR2 is SYGVNS. There are 15 residues in the CDR3. The germline V and J ends were trimmed by 10 bases and 2 bases, with 15 bases remaining between them. The CDR3 sequence: CATLRIVAGANVLTF. In nucleotides, the CDR3 is TGTGCCACCCTAAGGATTGTGGCTGGGGCCAACGTCCTGACTTTC.

The chain joins TRBV5-5 to TRBJ2-7; D possibly corresponds to TRBD2 (6 bases). Germline CDR1 reads SGHKS; CDR2 reads YYEKEE (reference sequence). With 4 bases removed from V and 5 bases from J, the gap between germline ends came to 22 bases. The CDR3 has 16 residues. The CDR3 DNA follows: TGTGCCAGCAGCCCAACGACTAGTGGCCTCTTTGACGAGCAGTACTTC. Amino acids: CASSPTTSGLFDEQYF.

V and J are TRBV20-1 and TRBJ2-7; D call uncertain. The length of the CDR3 is 11 residues. From germline, CDR1 is DFQATT and CDR2 SNEGSKA (reference sequence). Trimming pared 0 bases from V and 6 bases from J, leaving 6 bases between. The CDR3: CSARDLSEQYF. The DNA of the CDR3 is TGCAGTGCTAGAGATTTGTCCGAGCAGTACTTC.

The genes are TRBV4-3 and TRBJ1-6, with D tentatively TRBD1 (5 bases). V was clipped by 1 base and J by 10 bases, with 11 bases between them. The germline V gene has CDR1 LGHNA and CDR2 YSLEER. This CDR3 is built from 14 residues. The CDR3 reads CASSQGGKGSPLHF. The CDR3 DNA sequence: TGCGCCAGCAGCCAAGGGGGCAAGGGGTCACCCCTCCACTTT.

There are a few counts of this clonotype. The chain employs TRBV2 and TRBJ2-1; unclear D gene. V was shortened by 4 bases and J by 2 bases, with 6 bases between the two germline ends. The germline V gene has CDR1 SNHLY and CDR2 FYNNEI. CDR3 length: 13 amino acids. CDR3 in DNA: TGTGCCAGCAGTGGGGGTCCCTACAATGAGCAGTTCTTC. Its translation is CASSGGPYNEQFF.

V and J are TRBV7-9 and TRBJ2-7; D tentatively reads TRBD1 or TRBD2 (5 bases each). Germline V gene data show CDR1 as SEHNR and CDR2 as FQNEAQ (reference sequence). Trimming cost V 3 bases and J 8 bases, with 23 bases left between them. The CDR3 runs to 16 residues. As DNA, the CDR3 is TGTGCCAGCAGCTTTTTAGGGACGGACCTTTCTACGAAGCAGTACTTC. It codes for CASSFLGTDLSTKQYF.

The genes are TRBV20-1 and TRBJ2-3, with 9 bases identical to TRBD2. V shed 3 bases, J shed 2 bases, and the junction held 15 bases outside the gene matches. Germline V gives CDR1 DFQATT, CDR2 SNEGSKA (reference sequence). The length of the CDR3 is 18 residues. CDR3 coding DNA: TGCAGTGCTAGTGGTCTAGCGGGACTGGCGGGACACACAGATACGCAGTATTTT. Protein sequence: CSASGLAGLAGHTDTQYF.

The J gene is TRBJ1-2, the V gene TRBV20-1; D is possibly TRBD1 (5 bases). The CDR3 is 15 residues long. CDR1 DFQATT and CDR2 SNEGSKA come from the germline V gene (reference sequence). Between the trimmed V and J ends, which lost 0 bases and 1 base, there was a span of 12 bases. Written as DNA, the CDR3 is TGCAGTGCTAGAGATGACAGCAAGCTTAACTATGGCTACACCTTC. Its protein product is CSARDDSKLNYGYTF.

This clonotype occurred a few times. V usage is TRBV2 and J usage is TRBJ2-1, with TRBD1 matching 8 bases. V lost 1 base, J lost 7 bases, and 3 bases stayed unmatched. This CDR3 is built from 14 residues. Germline V gives CDR1 SNHLY, CDR2 FYNNEI. Here the CDR3 DNA reads TGTGCCAGCAGTGAAGGGACAGGGTTGAATGAGCAGTTCTTC. It encodes CASSEGTGLNEQFF. Filled out from reference TRBV2 and TRBJ2-1, the complete variable domain reads EPEVTQTPSHQVTQMGQEVILRCVPISNHLYFYWYRQILGQKVEFLVSFYNNEISEKSEIFDDQFSVERPDGSNFTLKIRSTKLEDSAMYFCASSEGTGLNEQFFGPGTRLTVL.

This clonotype was observed a few times. The J gene is TRBJ1-1, the V gene TRBV10-3, with 7 bases lining up with TRBD1. The CDR3 consists of 14 residues. J was trimmed by 0 bases and V by 6 bases; bases with no gene match: 4. Germline assignment: CDR1 ENHRY and CDR2 SYGVKD. This chain's CDR3 is CAIRGQTLNTEAFF. In DNA, the CDR3 is TGTGCCATCAGGGGACAGACCTTGAACACTGAAGCTTTCTTT.

This chain uses TRBV20-1 with TRBJ1-6; D might be TRBD1 (5 bases). Trimming took 1 base from V and 7 from J, leaving 8 bases between them. Germline assignment: CDR1 DFQATT and CDR2 SNEGSKA (reference sequence). This CDR3 is built from 13 residues. For the CDR3, the DNA is TGCAGTGCTAGAGGGGACTCAAATTCACCCCTCCACTTT. It encodes CSARGDSNSPLHF.

This clonotype has a handful of counts. The V and J genes are TRBV15 and TRBJ2-7; possible D gene TRBD2, 5 bases. The germline gives CDR1 LNHNV, CDR2 YYDKDF (reference sequence). The CDR3 has 14 residues. V lost 0 bases and J lost 4, with 10 bases in between. The CDR3 bases are TGTGCCACCAGCAGAGATCGGGGTCCGTACGAGCAGTACTTC. Its protein is CATSRDRGPYEQYF. Full variable domain (outside the CDR3, taken from reference TRBV15 and TRBJ2-7): DAMVIQNPRYQVTQFGKPVTLSCSQTLNHNVMYWYQQKSSQAPKLLFHYYDKDFNNEADTPDNFQSRRPNTSFCFLDIRSPGLGDTAMYLCATSRDRGPYEQYFGPGTRLTVT.

The CDR3 sequence: CASSESQGSGANVLTF. CDR3 DNA sequence: TGCGCCAGCAGTGAGTCGCAGGGTTCAGGGGCCAACGTCCTGACTTTC. This chain joins TRBV10-1 and TRBJ2-6; TRBD1 might be the D (5 bases). V lost 0 bases to trimming and J lost 4 bases, with 10 bases between them. The germline V gene encodes CDR1 WNHNN and CDR2 SYGVQD (reference sequence). This CDR3 spans 16 amino acids.

This clonotype was seen a handful of times. The CDR3 here is CASSSSPRTKLKYNEQFF. In DNA form, the CDR3 reads TGTGCCAGCAGTTCCTCCCCCCGGACCAAATTAAAATACAATGAGCAGTTCTTC. The V call is TRBV28, the J call TRBJ2-1; D is ambiguous. Per the germline V gene, CDR1 is MDHEN and CDR2 is SYDVKM. Trimming shortened V by 4 bases and J by 4 bases, and 23 bases separated the two germline ends. The CDR3 runs 18 residues. The full variable domain, in which reference TRBV28 and TRBJ2-1 provide the parts outside the CDR3, is DVKVTQSSRYLVKRTGEKVFLECVQDMDHENMFWYRQDPGLGLRLIYFSYDVKMKEKGDIPEGYSVSREKKERFSLILESASTNQTSMYLCASSSSPRTKLKYNEQFFGPGTRLTVL.

This clonotype was counted many times. The chain joins TRBV11-1 to TRBJ2-7; perhaps TRBD2 as D (5 bases). The CDR3 covers 16 residues. The germline V gene encodes CDR1 SGHAT and CDR2 FQDESV (reference sequence). V lost 7 bases to trimming and J lost 3 bases, with 22 bases between them. CDR3 nucleotide sequence: TGTGCCAGCACCATCTCCGACACCGGGGTTTTCTACGAGCAGTACTTC. Translation gives CASTISDTGVFYEQYF.

This clonotype was counted only a few times. The J gene is TRBJ2-1, the V gene TRBV29-1; D is undetermined. Trimming removed 8 bases at V and 4 bases at J, with 18 bases between. The CDR3 has 14 residues. Germline V gene sequence: CDR1 SQVTM, CDR2 ANQGSEA. CDR3 sequence: CSPDRTLDYNEQFF. The CDR3 region has the DNA TGCAGCCCGGACCGGACCCTCGATTACAATGAGCAGTTCTTC.

The J gene is TRBJ2-1, the V gene TRBV11-2, with D hard to call. This CDR3 has 11 residues. V was pared by 0 bases and J by 11 bases, with 5 bases between. Germline assignment: CDR1 SGHAT and CDR2 FQNNGV. The CDR3 DNA follows: TGTGCCAGCAGCTTAGAAAGTAAGCAGTTCTTC. Residues: CASSLESKQFF.

The chain couples TRBV20-1 to TRBJ1-6; the match to TRBD1 covers 9 bases. CDR3 length: 13 amino acids. Germline lookup yields CDR1 DFQATT and CDR2 SNEGSKA (reference sequence). The ends lost 3 bases at V and 10 bases at J; junction bases unmatched: 4. In DNA form, the CDR3 reads TGCAGTGCTAGTGACAGGGGGGTCTCACCCCTCCACTTT. Translation: CSASDRGVSPLHF.

The chain is built from TRBV25-1 and TRBJ2-7; possibly TRBD2 for D (6 bases). The CDR3 is 15 amino acids. The V and J ends lost 5 bases and 7 bases respectively, with 21 bases between them. Germline CDR1 reads MGHDK; CDR2 reads SYGVNS. The CDR3 loop reads CASSPWDSEGREQYF. CDR3 nucleotides: TGTGCCAGCAGTCCATGGGACTCGGAGGGAAGGGAGCAGTACTTC.

This chain uses TRBV20-1 with TRBJ2-7, with TRBD2 matching over 8 bases. Germline lookup yields CDR1 DFQATT and CDR2 SNEGSKA (reference sequence). The CDR3 runs 16 residues. V dropped 6 bases and J dropped 1; count of bases not matched to a gene: 14. In DNA form, the CDR3 reads TGCAGTGCGGGGGGACTAGGTAAAGTTTCGTCCTACGAGCAGTACTTC. Its protein is CSAGGLGKVSSYEQYF.

This rearrangement joins TRBV6-5 to TRBJ2-6; TRBD1 matches at 9 bases. CDR1 MNHEY and CDR2 SVGAGI come from the germline V gene. The CDR3 has 17 residues. Trimming removed 4 bases from V and 2 bases from J; junction bases left unmatched: 6. CDR3 sequence (DNA): TGTGCCAGCAGTTGGGTCCGGGACAGGGCTGGGGCCAACGTCCTGACTTTC. It translates to CASSWVRDRAGANVLTF.

This chain joins TRBV20-1 and TRBJ1-5; D might be TRBD1 (6 bases). Germline assignment: CDR1 DFQATT and CDR2 SNEGSKA (reference sequence). Trimming cost V 0 bases and J 6 bases, with 15 bases left between them. The CDR3 is 15 residues long. The DNA for the CDR3 is TGCAGTGCTAGAGACAGGGGCGCTATGAGTCAGCCCCAGCATTTT. This translates into CSARDRGAMSQPQHF.

V usage is TRBV3-1 and J usage is TRBJ1-2; the D gene is possibly TRBD1 (6 bases). V was cut by 5 bases and J by 7 bases, with 11 bases left in between. Per the germline V gene, CDR1 is LGHDT and CDR2 is YNNKEL (reference sequence). The CDR3 is 12 residues long. This CDR3 is CASSGEGGGYTF. The CDR3 DNA is TGTGCCAGCAGCGGAGAGGGGGGTGGCTACACCTTC.

This sequence joins TRBV25-1 and TRBJ1-1; the match to TRBD1 covers 8 bases. Losses at the gene ends were 3 bases for V and 5 bases for J; bases not matched to a gene: 11. CDR1 and CDR2 from the germline V gene are MGHDK and SYGVNS. The CDR3 has 16 amino acids. Here the CDR3 DNA reads TGTGCCAGCAGTGACGGGACAGGCCGCCTTTGGACTGAAGCTTTCTTT. The encoded protein is CASSDGTGRLWTEAFF.

At least ten counts were recorded for this clonotype. The rearrangement joins TRBV27 to TRBJ2-7; no definite D call. The V and J ends lost 1 base and 5 bases respectively, with 3 bases between them. Germline loops: CDR1 MNHEY, CDR2 SMNVEV (reference sequence). The CDR3 spans 11 residues. The CDR3 loop is CASSLWHEQYF. As DNA, the CDR3 is TGTGCCAGCAGTTTATGGCACGAGCAGTACTTC.